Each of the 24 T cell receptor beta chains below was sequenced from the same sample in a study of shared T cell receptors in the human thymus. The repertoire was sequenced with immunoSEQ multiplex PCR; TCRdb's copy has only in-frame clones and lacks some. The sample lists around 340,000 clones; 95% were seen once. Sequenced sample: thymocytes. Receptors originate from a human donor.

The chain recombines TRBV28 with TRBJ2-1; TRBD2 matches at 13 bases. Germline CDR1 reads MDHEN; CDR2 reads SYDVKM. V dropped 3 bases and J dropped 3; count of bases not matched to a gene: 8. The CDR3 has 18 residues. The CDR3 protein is CASSFRLAGGGGYNEQFF. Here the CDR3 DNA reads TGTGCCAGCAGTTTCCGACTAGCGGGAGGAGGGGGCTACAATGAGCAGTTCTTC.

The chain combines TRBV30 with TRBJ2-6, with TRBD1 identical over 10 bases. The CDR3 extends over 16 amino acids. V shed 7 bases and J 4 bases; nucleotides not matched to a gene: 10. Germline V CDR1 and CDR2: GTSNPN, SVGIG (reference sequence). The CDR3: CAFYRDRGTGANVLTF. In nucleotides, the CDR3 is TGTGCCTTCTACCGGGACAGGGGTACCGGGGCCAACGTCCTGACTTTC. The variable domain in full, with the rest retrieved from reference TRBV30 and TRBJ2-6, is SQTIHQWPATLVQPVGSPLSLECTVEGTSNPNLYWYRQAAGRGLQLLFYSVGIGQISSEVPQNLSASRPQDRQFILSSKKLLLSDSGFYLCAFYRDRGTGANVLTFGAGSRLTVL.

CDR3 nucleotide sequence: TGTGCCTGGAGTAGGGTCACCCGGACAGCTGAAAAACTGTTTTTT. This sequence encodes CAWSRVTRTAEKLFF. The chain is built from TRBV30 and TRBJ1-4; D perhaps matches TRBD1 (6 bases). In germline, CDR1 is GTSNPN, CDR2 SVGIG (reference sequence). The CDR3 runs 15 residues. V was cut by 2 bases and J by 7 bases, with 17 bases left in between.

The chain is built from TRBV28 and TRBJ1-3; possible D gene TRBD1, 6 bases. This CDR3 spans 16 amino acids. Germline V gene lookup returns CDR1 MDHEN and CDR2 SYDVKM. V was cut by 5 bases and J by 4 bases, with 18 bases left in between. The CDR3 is CASSPRTGGRGNTIYF. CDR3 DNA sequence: TGTGCCAGCAGTCCTCGTACGGGGGGGCGCGGAAACACCATATATTTT.

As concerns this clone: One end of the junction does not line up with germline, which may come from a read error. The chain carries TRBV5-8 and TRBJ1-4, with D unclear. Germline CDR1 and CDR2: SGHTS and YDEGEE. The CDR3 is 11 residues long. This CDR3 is CASSSKTDSVF. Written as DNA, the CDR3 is TGTGCCAGCAGCTCCAAAACAGATTCTGTTTTT.

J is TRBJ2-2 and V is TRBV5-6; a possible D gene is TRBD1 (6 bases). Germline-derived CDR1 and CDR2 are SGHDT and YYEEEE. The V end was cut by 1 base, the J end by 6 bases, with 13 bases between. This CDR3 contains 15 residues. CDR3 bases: TGTGCCAGCAGCTTGTGGGGGAAGGGGGCCGGGGAGCTGTTTTTT. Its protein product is CASSLWGKGAGELFF.

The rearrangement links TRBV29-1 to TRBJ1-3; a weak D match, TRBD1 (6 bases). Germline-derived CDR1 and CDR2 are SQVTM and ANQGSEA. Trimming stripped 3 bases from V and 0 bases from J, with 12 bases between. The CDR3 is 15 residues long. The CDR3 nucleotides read TGCAGCGTTGACGAACAGGGTCCCTCTGGAAACACCATATATTTT. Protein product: CSVDEQGPSGNTIYF.

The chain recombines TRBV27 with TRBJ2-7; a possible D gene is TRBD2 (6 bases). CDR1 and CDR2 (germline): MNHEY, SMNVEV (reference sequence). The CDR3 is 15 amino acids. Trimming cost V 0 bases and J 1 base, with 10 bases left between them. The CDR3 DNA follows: TGTGCCAGCAGTTTATCAGGGGAGGTATCCTACGAGCAGTACTTC. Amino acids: CASSLSGEVSYEQYF.

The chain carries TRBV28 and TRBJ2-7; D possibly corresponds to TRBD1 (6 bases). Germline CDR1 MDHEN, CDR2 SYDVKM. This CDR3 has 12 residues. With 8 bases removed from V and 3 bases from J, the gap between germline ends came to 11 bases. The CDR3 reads CASLGGHYEQYF. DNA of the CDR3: TGTGCCAGCCTTGGGGGCCACTACGAGCAGTACTTC.

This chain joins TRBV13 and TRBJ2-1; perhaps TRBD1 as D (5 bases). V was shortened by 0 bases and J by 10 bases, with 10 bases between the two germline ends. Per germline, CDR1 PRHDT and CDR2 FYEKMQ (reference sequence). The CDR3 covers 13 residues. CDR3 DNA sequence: TGTGCCAGCAGCTTAGGGCAGACAGAGGAGCAGTTCTTC. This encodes CASSLGQTEEQFF.

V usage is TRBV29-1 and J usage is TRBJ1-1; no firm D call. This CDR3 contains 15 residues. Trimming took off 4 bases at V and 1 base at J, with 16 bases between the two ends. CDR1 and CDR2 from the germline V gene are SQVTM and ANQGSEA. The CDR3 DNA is TGCAGCGTTGTGGGTTGGGCGCCATGGAACACTGAAGCTTTCTTT. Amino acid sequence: CSVVGWAPWNTEAFF.

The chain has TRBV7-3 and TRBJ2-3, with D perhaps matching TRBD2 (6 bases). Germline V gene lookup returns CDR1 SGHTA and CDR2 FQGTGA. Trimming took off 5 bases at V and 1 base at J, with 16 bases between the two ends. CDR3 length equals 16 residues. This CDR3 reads CASSPLVAGRTDTQYF. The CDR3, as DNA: TGTGCCAGCAGCCCACTGGTGGCGGGACGCACAGATACGCAGTATTTT.

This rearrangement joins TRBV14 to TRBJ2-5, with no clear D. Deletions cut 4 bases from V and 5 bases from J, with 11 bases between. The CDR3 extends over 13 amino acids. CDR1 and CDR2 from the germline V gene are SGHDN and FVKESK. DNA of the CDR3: TGTGCCAGCAGCCGGGCAGTAAGGGAGACCCAGTACTTC. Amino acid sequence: CASSRAVRETQYF.

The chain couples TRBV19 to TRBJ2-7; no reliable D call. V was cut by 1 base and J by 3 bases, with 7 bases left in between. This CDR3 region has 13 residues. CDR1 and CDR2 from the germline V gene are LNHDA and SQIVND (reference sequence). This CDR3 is CASSIASYYEQYF. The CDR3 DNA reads TGTGCCAGTAGTATAGCGTCCTACTACGAGCAGTACTTC.

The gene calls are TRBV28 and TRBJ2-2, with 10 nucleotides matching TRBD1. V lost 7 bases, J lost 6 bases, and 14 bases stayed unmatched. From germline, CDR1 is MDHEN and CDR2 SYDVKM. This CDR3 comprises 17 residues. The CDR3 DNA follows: TGTGCCAGCATCCCCTGGGGGGGGACAGGGGCGGCCGGGGAGCTGTTTTTT. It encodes CASIPWGGTGAAGELFF.

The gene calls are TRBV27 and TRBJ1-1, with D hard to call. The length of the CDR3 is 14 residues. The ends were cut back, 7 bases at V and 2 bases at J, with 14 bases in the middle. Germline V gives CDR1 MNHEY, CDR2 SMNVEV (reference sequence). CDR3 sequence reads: CASNPRRENTEAFF. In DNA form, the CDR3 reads TGTGCCAGCAATCCGAGACGGGAAAACACTGAAGCTTTCTTT.

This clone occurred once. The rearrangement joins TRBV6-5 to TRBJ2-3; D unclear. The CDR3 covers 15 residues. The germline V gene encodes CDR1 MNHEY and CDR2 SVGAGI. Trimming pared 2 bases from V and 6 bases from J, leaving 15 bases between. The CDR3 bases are TGTGCCAGCAGTTACCCCCCCCAACTTCGTGATACGCAGTATTTT. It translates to CASSYPPQLRDTQYF.

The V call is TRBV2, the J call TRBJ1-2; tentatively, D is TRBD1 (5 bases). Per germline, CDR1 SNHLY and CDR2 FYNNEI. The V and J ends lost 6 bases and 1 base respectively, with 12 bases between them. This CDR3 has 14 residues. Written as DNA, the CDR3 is TGTGCCAGCAGACCGGGACTGATTAACTATGGCTACACCTTC. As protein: CASRPGLINYGYTF. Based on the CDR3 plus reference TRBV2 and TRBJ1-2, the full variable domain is EPEVTQTPSHQVTQMGQEVILRCVPISNHLYFYWYRQILGQKVEFLVSFYNNEISEKSEIFDDQFSVERPDGSNFTLKIRSTKLEDSAMYFCASRPGLINYGYTFGSGTRLTVV.

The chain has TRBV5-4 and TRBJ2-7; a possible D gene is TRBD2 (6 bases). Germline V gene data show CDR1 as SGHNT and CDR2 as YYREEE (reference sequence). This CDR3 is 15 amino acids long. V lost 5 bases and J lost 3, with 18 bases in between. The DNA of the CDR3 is TGTGCCAGCAGGCCTTCTGGCGGGGTTGACTACGAGCAGTACTTC. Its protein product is CASRPSGGVDYEQYF.

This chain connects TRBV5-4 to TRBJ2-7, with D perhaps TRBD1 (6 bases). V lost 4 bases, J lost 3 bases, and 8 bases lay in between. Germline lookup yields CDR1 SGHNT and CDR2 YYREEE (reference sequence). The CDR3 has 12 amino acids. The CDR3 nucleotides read TGTGCCAGCAGCCGGGACATCTACGAGCAGTACTTC. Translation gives CASSRDIYEQYF.

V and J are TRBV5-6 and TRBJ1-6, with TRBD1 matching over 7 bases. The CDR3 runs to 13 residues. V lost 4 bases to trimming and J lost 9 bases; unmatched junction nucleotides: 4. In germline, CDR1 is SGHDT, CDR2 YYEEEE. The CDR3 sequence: CASSHRGGSPLHF. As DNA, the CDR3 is TGTGCCAGCAGCCACAGGGGAGGTTCACCCCTCCACTTT.

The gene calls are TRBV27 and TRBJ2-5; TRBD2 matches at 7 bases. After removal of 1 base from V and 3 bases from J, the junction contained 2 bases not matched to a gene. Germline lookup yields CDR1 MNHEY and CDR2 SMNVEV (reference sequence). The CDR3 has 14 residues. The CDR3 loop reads CASSLWGGKETQYF. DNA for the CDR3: TGTGCCAGCAGTTTATGGGGGGGGAAAGAGACCCAGTACTTC.

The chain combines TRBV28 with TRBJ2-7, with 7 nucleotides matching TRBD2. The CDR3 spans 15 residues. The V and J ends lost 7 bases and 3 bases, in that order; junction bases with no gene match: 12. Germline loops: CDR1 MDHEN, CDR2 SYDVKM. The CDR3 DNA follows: TGTGCCAGCAAGCCCCAAGCGGGAACCGGCTACGAGCAGTACTTC. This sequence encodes CASKPQAGTGYEQYF.

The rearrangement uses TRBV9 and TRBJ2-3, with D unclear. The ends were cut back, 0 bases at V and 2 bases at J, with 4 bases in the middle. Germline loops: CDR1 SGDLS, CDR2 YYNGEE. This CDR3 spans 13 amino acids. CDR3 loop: CASSVGVTDTQYF. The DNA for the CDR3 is TGTGCCAGCAGCGTAGGAGTCACAGATACGCAGTATTTT.